The text below deals with one T cell receptor beta chain. The data were taken from a study of T-cell reconstitution after alpha-beta-depleted transplantation in children. The CDR3 has 14 amino acids. Germline CDR1 reads SQVTM; CDR2 reads ANQGSEA. Deletions cut 2 bases from V and 2 bases from J, with 13 bases between. Construction of the TCRbeta library involved unique molecular identifiers. TCRdb reanalysed the PCR reads using MiXCR and keeps one entry per CDR3 protein. Among 450,000 to 600,000 distinct CDR3 sequences listed, around 17% were seen once. This specimen was PBMCs from the stem cell graft donor, taken from the stem cell graft. V usage is TRBV29-1 and J usage is TRBJ2-7; possible D gene TRBD1, 6 bases. This clonotype was obtained from a human donor who donated a stem cell graft to a child with acute lymphoblastic leukemia. The CDR3 nucleotides read TGCAGCGTTGAATCGAGGGGGAGTACCTACGAGCAGTACTTC. Translated: CSVESRGSTYEQYF.